This section outlines one TCR beta chain sequence together with its context. Some clones are missing from TCRdb's copy, which holds only in-frame ones; the method was immunoSEQ multiplex PCR. This table has 90,000 to 110,000 clones, over 75% appearing once. The data were obtained in a study of T cell responses to AZD1222 COVID-19 vaccine. The CDR3 is made up of 16 amino acids. CDR1 SGDLS and CDR2 YYNGEE come from the germline V gene. Trimming took 0 bases from V and 8 from J, leaving 20 bases between them. The rearrangement joins TRBV9 to TRBJ1-2; no firm D call. This TCR derives from an adult in good health. The material was peripheral blood, obtained on day 0 of MenACWY control vaccination. CDR3 nucleotide sequence: TGTGCCAGCAGCGTAGCTATTGAGGGTCCCTCTGAGGGCTACACCTTC. Translated, it gives CASSVAIEGPSEGYTF.